One and the same sample provided the 19 T cell receptor beta chains below, sequenced in a study of T cell responses to AZD1222 COVID-19 vaccine. Some clones are missing from TCRdb's copy, which holds only in-frame ones; the method was immunoSEQ multiplex PCR. The profile shows over 130,000 clones, 89% of them singletons. Specimen: peripheral blood, collected on day 0 of AZD1222 vaccination. The receptor source for this set is an adult in good health.

The V call is TRBV29-1, the J call TRBJ1-1; 7 nucleotides agree with TRBD1. From germline, CDR1 is SQVTM and CDR2 ANQGSEA. The CDR3 sequence is 13 residues long. Trimming took 7 bases from V and 5 from J; bases not matched to a gene: 10. The CDR3: CSGNRGTGTEAFF. CDR3 coding DNA: TGCAGCGGGAACAGGGGAACGGGAACTGAAGCTTTCTTT. Complete variable domain (other parts from reference TRBV29-1 and TRBJ1-1): SAVISQKPSRDICQRGTSLTIQCQVDSQVTMMFWYRQQPGQSLTLIATANQGSEATYESGFVIDKFPISRPNLTFSTLTVSNMSPEDSSIYLCSGNRGTGTEAFFGQGTRLTVV.

The V call is TRBV10-1, the J call TRBJ1-1; no definite D call. This CDR3 comprises 14 residues. Germline values: CDR1 WNHNN, CDR2 SYGVQD (reference sequence). The V gene lost 3 bases and the J gene lost 0 bases, with 8 bases spanning the gap. The CDR3 loop reads CASSDLTVNTEAFF. As DNA, the CDR3 is TGCGCCAGCAGTGATTTGACCGTGAACACTGAAGCTTTCTTT.

The rearrangement joins TRBV5-1 to TRBJ1-6; 7 nucleotides align to TRBD1. With 4 bases clipped from V and 10 bases from J, the junction kept 8 bases outside the gene matches. This CDR3 is 14 amino acids long. The germline CDR1 and CDR2 sequences are SGHRS and YFSETQ. The CDR3 DNA follows: TGCGCCAGCAGCCGAGGACAGGCTGGATCACCCCTCCACTTT. Translation gives CASSRGQAGSPLHF.

J is TRBJ2-7 and V is TRBV7-9; 8 bases are shared with TRBD2. The CDR3 runs to 14 residues. CDR1 and CDR2 (germline): SEHNR, FQNEAQ (reference sequence). The V gene end was trimmed by 5 bases and the J gene end by 0 bases; junction bases not matched to a gene: 3. CDR3 sequence (DNA): TGTGCCAGCAGCACGGGGGGGTTCTCCTACGAGCAGTACTTC. Amino acids: CASSTGGFSYEQYF.

The J gene is TRBJ1-4, the V gene TRBV12-3 or TRBV12-4; 7 bases align to TRBD1. After removal of 10 bases from V and 8 bases from J, the junction contained 7 bases not matched to a gene. This CDR3 contains 12 residues. The CDR3, as DNA: TGTGCCACCTGCAGGGGGTTAGAAAAACTGTTTTTT. Amino acids: CATCRGLEKLFF.

The chain links TRBV4-1 to TRBJ1-6; no firm D call. Trimming stripped 4 bases from V and 9 bases from J, with 7 bases between. In germline, CDR1 is MGHRA, CDR2 YSYEKL. The CDR3 is made up of 12 amino acids. In nucleotides, the CDR3 is TGCGCCAGCAGCCCCTTAGGTTCACCCCTCCACTTT. As protein: CASSPLGSPLHF.

This clone was picked up one time. The gene calls are TRBV19 and TRBJ2-2, with TRBD1 identical over 7 bases. The V and J ends lost 7 bases and 6 bases, in that order; junction bases with no gene match: 11. The CDR3 covers 15 residues. Germline-derived CDR1 and CDR2 are LNHDA and SQIVND (reference sequence). CDR3 DNA sequence: TGTGCCAGTACCCGAAGGGACAGAAAGTCCGGGGAGCTGTTTTTT. This translates into CASTRRDRKSGELFF. The full variable domain, with the rest looked up from reference TRBV19 and TRBJ2-2, is DGGITQSPKYLFRKEGQNVTLSCEQNLNHDAMYWYRQDPGQGLRLIYYSQIVNDFQKGDIAEGYSVSREKKESFPLTVTSAQKNPTAFYLCASTRRDRKSGELFFGEGSRLTVL.

This clone was observed once. The chain joins TRBV19 to TRBJ1-2; the D gene is possibly TRBD1 (6 bases). Germline values: CDR1 LNHDA, CDR2 SQIVND (reference sequence). Trimming cost V 6 bases and J 4 bases, with 21 bases left between them. The CDR3 length is 16 residues. CDR3 in DNA: TGTGCCAGTAGGGCAAGGGAGGGGGGACACCTCTATGGCTACACCTTC. The encoded protein is CASRAREGGHLYGYTF.

This chain links TRBV12-3 or TRBV12-4 with TRBJ2-4; D may match TRBD1 or TRBD2 (5 bases each). With 5 bases removed from V and 8 bases from J, the gap between germline ends came to 13 bases. This CDR3 has 13 residues. CDR3 protein: CASSQTGPDIQYF. CDR3 nucleotide sequence: TGTGCCAGCAGTCAAACGGGACCAGACATTCAGTACTTC.

V usage is TRBV29-1 and J usage is TRBJ1-1, with no clear D. Germline assignment: CDR1 SQVTM and CDR2 ANQGSEA. V lost 4 bases, J lost 2 bases, and 17 bases lay in between. The CDR3 has 15 residues. This chain's CDR3 is CSVGRRGQVNTEAFF. DNA of the CDR3: TGCAGCGTTGGGAGACGAGGGCAGGTAAACACTGAAGCTTTCTTT.

This clone has a handful of counts. The V gene is TRBV27, the J gene TRBJ1-6; TRBD1 might be the D (6 bases). V lost 8 bases to trimming and J lost 0 bases, with 14 bases between them. The germline gives CDR1 MNHEY, CDR2 SMNVEV (reference sequence). There are 16 residues in the CDR3. Here the CDR3 DNA reads TGTGCCAGCGGGTTGCAGGGGAACTCCTATAATTCACCCCTCCACTTT. Protein sequence: CASGLQGNSYNSPLHF.

This chain connects TRBV18 to TRBJ2-1, with D possibly being TRBD2 (6 bases). The CDR3 has 16 residues. Trimming removed 2 bases at V and 7 bases at J, with 18 bases between. CDR1 KGHSH and CDR2 LQKENI come from the germline V gene. CDR3 DNA sequence: TGTGCCAGCTCACCATCGGGGAGCGGGCCAGGTAATGAGCAGTTCTTC. It translates to CASSPSGSGPGNEQFF. Complete variable domain (other parts from reference TRBV18 and TRBJ2-1): NAGVMQNPRHLVRRRGQEARLRCSPMKGHSHVYWYRQLPEEGLKFMVYLQKENIIDESGMPKERFSAEFPKEGPSILRIQQVVRGDSAAYFCASSPSGSGPGNEQFFGPGTRLTVL.

The J gene is TRBJ1-2, the V gene TRBV27; no clear D. The CDR3 is 13 residues long. V lost 0 bases and J 8 bases, leaving 10 bases between the germline ends. Germline CDR1 is MNHEY and CDR2 is SMNVEV (reference sequence). The CDR3 DNA reads as TGTGCCAGCAGTTTATCCCCAGTTTGGGGCTACACCTTC. It yields the protein CASSLSPVWGYTF.

CDR3: CASSLSETFPLHF. Here the CDR3 DNA reads TGTGCCAGCAGTTTATCGGAGACATTCCCCCTCCACTTT. The genes are TRBV27 and TRBJ1-6, with D uncertain. There are 13 residues in the CDR3. Trimming took 0 bases from V and 13 from J, leaving 10 bases between them. Germline-derived CDR1 and CDR2 are MNHEY and SMNVEV (reference sequence).

This clone was observed a handful of times. V and J are TRBV14 and TRBJ1-1, with D possibly matching TRBD1 (5 bases). The CDR3 has 17 amino acids. Germline V gives CDR1 SGHDN, CDR2 FVKESK. Trimming pared 1 base from V and 0 bases from J, leaving 15 bases between. In nucleotides, the CDR3 is TGTGCCAGCAGCCAAGCCGGGACTCAGCGTATGAACACTGAAGCTTTCTTT. It encodes CASSQAGTQRMNTEAFF.

The chain carries TRBV6-2 or TRBV6-3 and TRBJ2-1, with 11 nucleotides matching TRBD2. This CDR3 is built from 15 residues. The V and J ends lost 4 bases and 8 bases, in that order; junction bases with no gene match: 7. Germline assignment: CDR1 MNHEY and CDR2 SVGEGT. DNA for the CDR3: TGTGCCAGCAGTTTACATAGCGGGAGGGCCGATGAGCAGTTCTTC. It encodes CASSLHSGRADEQFF.

In nucleotides, the CDR3 is TGTGCCAGCAGTAGGATCGAGAATCAGCCCCAGCATTTT. Translation: CASSRIENQPQHF. The chain is built from TRBV6-5 and TRBJ1-5; D unclear. The CDR3 totals 13 residues. Trimming pared 5 bases from V and 4 bases from J, leaving 9 bases between. Germline values: CDR1 MNHEY, CDR2 SVGAGI.

The chain combines TRBV29-1 with TRBJ2-1, with D possibly being TRBD1 (6 bases). V shed 3 bases and J shed 3 bases, with 6 bases lying between them. The CDR3 covers 12 residues. Germline-derived CDR1 and CDR2 are SQVTM and ANQGSEA. CDR3 sequence (DNA): TGCAGCGTTGAGGACAGCTACAATGAGCAGTTCTTC. It specifies CSVEDSYNEQFF.

The rearrangement links TRBV2 to TRBJ1-6; D perhaps matches TRBD1 (5 bases). Looked up from germline, CDR1 is SNHLY and CDR2 is FYNNEI. V was pared by 1 base and J by 9 bases, with 16 bases between. The CDR3 contains 16 residues. This CDR3 is CASSEGGVMWGSPLHF. In nucleotides, the CDR3 is TGTGCCAGCAGTGAAGGGGGCGTCATGTGGGGTTCACCCCTCCACTTT.